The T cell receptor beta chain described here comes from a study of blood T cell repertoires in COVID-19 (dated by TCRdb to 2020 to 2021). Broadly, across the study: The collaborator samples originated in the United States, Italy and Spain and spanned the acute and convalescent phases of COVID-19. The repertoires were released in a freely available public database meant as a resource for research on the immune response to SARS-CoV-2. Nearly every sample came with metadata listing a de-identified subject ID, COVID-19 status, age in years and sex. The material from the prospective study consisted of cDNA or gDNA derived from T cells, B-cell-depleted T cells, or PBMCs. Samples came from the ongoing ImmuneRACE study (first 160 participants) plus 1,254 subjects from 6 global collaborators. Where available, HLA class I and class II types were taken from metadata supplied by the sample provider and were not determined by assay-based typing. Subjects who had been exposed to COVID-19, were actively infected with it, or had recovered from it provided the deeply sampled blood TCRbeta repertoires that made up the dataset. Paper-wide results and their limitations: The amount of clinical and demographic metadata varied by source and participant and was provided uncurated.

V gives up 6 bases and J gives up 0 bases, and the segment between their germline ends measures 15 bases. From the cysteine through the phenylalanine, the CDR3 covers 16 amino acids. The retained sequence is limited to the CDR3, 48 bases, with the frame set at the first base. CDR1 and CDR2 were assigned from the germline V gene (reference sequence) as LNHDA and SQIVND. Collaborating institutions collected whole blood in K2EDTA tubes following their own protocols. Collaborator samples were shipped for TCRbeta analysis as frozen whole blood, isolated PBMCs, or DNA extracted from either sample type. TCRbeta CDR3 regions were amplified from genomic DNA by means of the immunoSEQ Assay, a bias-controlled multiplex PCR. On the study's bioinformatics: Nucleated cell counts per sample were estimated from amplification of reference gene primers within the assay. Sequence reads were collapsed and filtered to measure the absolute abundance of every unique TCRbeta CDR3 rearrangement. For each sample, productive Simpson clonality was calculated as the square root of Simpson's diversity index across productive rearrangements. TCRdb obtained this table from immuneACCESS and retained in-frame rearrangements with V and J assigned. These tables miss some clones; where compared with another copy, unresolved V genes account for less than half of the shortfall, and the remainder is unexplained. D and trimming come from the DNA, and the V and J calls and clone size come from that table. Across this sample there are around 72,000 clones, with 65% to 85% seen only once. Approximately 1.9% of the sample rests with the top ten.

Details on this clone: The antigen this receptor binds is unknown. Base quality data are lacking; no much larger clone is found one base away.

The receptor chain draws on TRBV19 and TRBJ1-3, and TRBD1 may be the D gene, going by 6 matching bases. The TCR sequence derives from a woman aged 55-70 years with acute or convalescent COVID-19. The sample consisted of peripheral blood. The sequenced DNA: TGTGCCAGTAGGTCGGACAGCCTTCTCTCTGGAAACACCATATATTTT. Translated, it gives CASRSDSLLSGNTIYF.